The clone carrying this T cell receptor beta chain showed up just a few times. The sample comes from a study of blood T cell repertoires in COVID-19. Looking at the study overall: Acute and convalescent COVID-19 specimens originated in the United States, Italy and Spain. Nucleic acid was either cDNA or gDNA, and it came from T cells, B-cell-depleted T cells, or PBMCs.

CDR3 length: 14 amino acids. In germline, CDR1 is LNHDA, CDR2 SQIVND (reference sequence). V lost 8 bases to trimming and J lost 7 bases; unmatched junction nucleotides: 12. Source study methods: Reference gene primer amplification in the assay estimated nucleated cell counts. Measured with immunoSEQ multiplex PCR; TCRdb has only the in-frame clones, and not every one. V, J and clone size reflect that table, while D and trimming were determined from the DNA. The sample shows a few hundred thousand clones, approximately 90% of them seen only once. Sequenced material: peripheral blood. The chain combines TRBV19 with TRBJ1-2; 8 bases are a match to TRBD1. This clonotype originated in a man aged 25 to 40 with acute or convalescent COVID-19. The CDR3 sequence: CASLPRTGSGGYTF. In DNA form, the CDR3 reads TGTGCCAGTCTCCCCCGGACAGGGAGTGGTGGCTACACCTTC.